The present TCR beta chain was sequenced within a study of OX40 agonist ivuxolimab in advanced cancers. Study summary: The group had a mean age of about 64 years, ranged from 23 to 79, and was 80% to 90% male.

TCRdb's table, derived via immunoSEQ multiplex PCR, lists solely in-frame clones and lacks some. The sample includes about 69,000 clones, about 80% seen only once; the top ten take over 2%. The length of the CDR3 is 11 residues. The ends were cut back, 0 bases at V and 8 bases at J, with 4 bases in the middle. Per germline, CDR1 MRHNA and CDR2 SNTAGT. The input for sequencing was CD4+ or CD8+ T cells sorted from blood, taken in a trial of the OX40 agonist ivuxolimab. The sequence was obtained from an adult with an advanced solid tumor such as melanoma, head and neck, liver or kidney cancer. This chain links TRBV6-4 with TRBJ1-2; D gene ambiguous. The CDR3 DNA reads as TGTGCCAGCAGTGACTCAAGAGGCTACACCTTC. This gives the protein CASSDSRGYTF.